A single TCR beta chain is shown here with its context. Its target is not known. V was shortened by 8 bases and J by 5 bases, with 4 bases between the two germline ends. From germline, CDR1 is MNHEY and CDR2 SVGAGI. There are 10 residues in the CDR3. This entry comes from a study of T cell responses to AZD1222 COVID-19 vaccine. Overall study findings and caveats: Samples come after the peak T cell response, not at day 14.

TCRdb keeps only in-frame clones here, not all; method: immunoSEQ multiplex PCR. Here the sample spans approximately 90,000 clones, around nine tenths being singletons. This TCR derives from an adult in good health. This sequence joins TRBV6-5 and TRBJ2-1, with unresolved D. This material consisted of peripheral blood, taken on day 0 of AZD1222 vaccination. CDR3 DNA sequence: TGTGCCAGCGGGGACAATGAGCAGTTCTTC. Residues: CASGDNEQFF.